The rows below give T cell receptor beta chains drawn from one sample of a study of CDR3 diversity in severe acne. Via MiXCR, TCRdb re-called the PCR reads, giving one row per CDR3 protein. This sample yields over 100,000 distinct CDR3 sequences, of which 45% to 60% are seen a single time; 9.5% to 15% belongs to the top ten. Sequencing was performed on blood. The receptors were sampled from a male donor with acne. Both conserved end residues are trimmed from each CDR3. The order of the fields is J gene, V gene, CDR3 protein.

>TRBJ1-1|TRBV7-2
ASSLEWQVNTEAF
>TRBJ2-7|TRBV20-1
SSHQGFHEQY
>TRBJ2-5|TRBV10-1
ASEQETQY
>TRBJ2-7|TRBV9
ASSPSGTLYEQY
>TRBJ2-5|TRBV20-1
SAEGQSVETQY
>TRBJ1-5|TRBV2
ASSELKGFQPQH
>TRBJ2-2|TRBV12-3/TRBV12-4
ASSGDSQNTGELF
>TRBJ1-6|TRBV2
ASSETRGSSSPLH
>TRBJ1-3|TRBV29-1
SVRASALSGNTIY
>TRBJ2-5|TRBV29-1
SVEREFAETQY
>TRBJ2-5|TRBV12-3/TRBV12-4
ASSFSTGTGVNQETQY
>TRBJ2-7|TRBV20-1
SARQRTSGTSPRVQY
>TRBJ1-6|TRBV5-6
ASIAGTGYNLGSPLH
>TRBJ2-5|TRBV4-2
ASSHLAETQETQY
>TRBJ1-1|TRBV28
ASSTNGQTNTEAF
>TRBJ2-1|TRBV9
ASSVGLGELNEQF
>TRBJ2-7|TRBV27
ASRDRGFSHEQY
>TRBJ1-5|TRBV7-2
ASSLSTGNGNQPQH
>TRBJ2-7|TRBV10-3
AISGQAGGHEQY
>TRBJ2-2|TRBV6-6
ASNKGGGAYGELF
>TRBJ2-1|TRBV7-8
ASSKTSGAVEQF
>TRBJ1-6|TRBV7-9
ASSLQSGNNSPLH
>TRBJ1-4|TRBV4-3
ASSQETVSNEKLF
>TRBJ2-2|TRBV12-3/TRBV12-4
ASSWVGELF
>TRBJ1-3|TRBV7-8
ASSLPGTGSGNTIY
>TRBJ2-1|TRBV7-9
ASSLEGQGAIRNEQF
>TRBJ1-3|TRBV7-6
ASSPSAASTIY
>TRBJ1-4|TRBV6-5
ASSLAGGTGDMLF
>TRBJ2-1|TRBV11-3
ASSQDAEQF
>TRBJ2-2|TRBV20-1
SAREGGAAGELF
>TRBJ1-1|TRBV25-1
ASRTLTEAF
>TRBJ2-7|TRBV9
ASSPSLIGNYEQY
>TRBJ2-7|TRBV11-3
ASSSSRDRQY
>TRBJ2-1|TRBV4-2
ASSQDRASGRARGEQF
>TRBJ2-1|TRBV6-4
ASSTGEGQYNEQF
>TRBJ2-5|TRBV28
ASNIGGLGGLETQY
>TRBJ2-2|TRBV19
ASSIGLAGGELF
>TRBJ1-4|TRBV12-3/TRBV12-4
ASSLTGGSEKLF
>TRBJ1-1|TRBV6-5
ASSLEARGTEAF
>TRBJ2-3|TRBV19
ASSRGSGRGDTQY
>TRBJ2-7|TRBV2
ASTLVPGGAGEQY
>TRBJ2-1|TRBV12-3/TRBV12-4
ASSYEGGEQF